One and the same sample provided the 16 T cell receptor beta chains below, sequenced in a study of spatial heterogeneity in lung cancer. Sample time point: sample taken at primary tumor resection. Study-wide findings and caveats: For expanded intratumoral alpha and beta TCRs, counts tracked tumor mutation counts.

No antigen has been assigned to these receptors. TCRdb ran MiXCR on the 5' RACE reads and lists one entry per CDR3 protein. The table shows several thousand distinct CDR3 sequences, with 9.5% to 12% occurring only once. The input for sequencing was lung tumor tissue, taken at surgery. Receptor source: a female donor with early-stage non-small cell lung cancer.

This clonotype is deemed medium-sized (0.01 to 0.1%). The chain combines TRBV20-1 with TRBJ2-7; a possible D gene is TRBD2 (7 bases). Trimming took 5 bases from V and 5 from J, leaving 13 bases between them. CDR1 and CDR2 from the germline V gene are DFQATT and SNEGSKA (reference sequence). The CDR3 runs to 12 residues. The CDR3 bases are TGCAGTGCTCTCGGGGGGCCCAACGAGCAGTACTTC. This translates into CSALGGPNEQYF.

This clonotype appeared a few times. The chain carries TRBV6-6 and TRBJ1-6; 7 bases fit TRBD1. Germline V gene data show CDR1 as MNHNY and CDR2 as SVGAGI (reference sequence). Trimming at V came to 6 bases and at J to 6 bases, leaving 8 bases not matched to a gene. The CDR3 has 15 residues. CDR3 sequence reads: CASRHGQVLNSPLHF. CDR3 coding DNA: TGTGCCAGCAGACACGGACAGGTCCTTAATTCACCCCTCCACTTT.

This sequence joins TRBV6-5 and TRBJ1-5; D might be TRBD1 (5 bases). Trimming took off 5 bases at V and 2 bases at J, with 10 bases between the two ends. Germline V lookup: CDR1 MNHEY, CDR2 SVGAGI. This CDR3 is 14 amino acids long. The CDR3 sequence: CASSRGYGNQPQHF. Written as DNA, the CDR3 is TGTGCCAGCAGTCGGGGGTATGGCAATCAGCCCCAGCATTTT.

This clonotype showed up many times. A read error may be the cause here, since a much bigger clone is one base away. The CDR3 bases are TGCAGTGCGGGGGAAGGAAGGGAGCACCAGCATTTT. This sequence encodes CSAGEGREHQHF. The V gene is TRBV20-1, the J gene TRBJ1-5; a possible D gene is TRBD1 (5 bases). The CDR3 spans 12 residues. Germline lookup yields CDR1 DFQATT and CDR2 SNEGSKA (reference sequence). The V and J ends lost 6 bases and 12 bases respectively, with 18 bases between them.

This clonotype has ten or more counts. This chain joins TRBV7-6 and TRBJ2-5, with D perhaps matching TRBD1 or TRBD2 (5 bases each). This CDR3 spans 17 amino acids. V was shortened by 1 base and J by 2 bases, with 17 bases between the two germline ends. From germline, CDR1 is SGHVS and CDR2 FNYEAQ. The CDR3 loop reads CASSLVLAGTTQETQYF. CDR3 sequence (DNA): TGTGCCAGCAGCTTAGTTCTGGCAGGGACCACGCAAGAGACCCAGTACTTC.

This sequence joins TRBV28 and TRBJ1-5, with 8 bases identical to TRBD1. CDR1 is MDHEN and CDR2 is SYDVKM in the germline V gene. With V trimmed by 8 bases and J by 2 bases, 8 bases remained unmatched. This CDR3 has 15 residues. CDR3 in amino acids: CASSDRGVGNQPQHF. For the CDR3, the DNA is TGTGCCAGCTCCGACAGGGGTGTAGGCAATCAGCCCCAGCATTTT.

This clonotype appeared a few times. This chain joins TRBV6-1 and TRBJ2-2, with D hard to call. Looked up from germline, CDR1 is MNHNS and CDR2 is SASEGT. V lost 6 bases and J 0 bases, leaving 8 bases between the germline ends. The CDR3 runs to 14 residues. The CDR3 protein is CASRLTSNTGELFF. CDR3 DNA sequence: TGTGCCAGCAGACTGACATCGAACACCGGGGAGCTGTTTTTT.

V usage is TRBV15 and J usage is TRBJ2-7; TRBD2 might be the D (5 bases). The CDR3 is 15 residues long. V was shortened by 0 bases and J by 0 bases, with 9 bases between the two germline ends. Germline V gene data show CDR1 as LNHNV and CDR2 as YYDKDF (reference sequence). The CDR3 DNA is TGTGCCACCAGCAGAGATCCGGGGAGCTCCTACGAGCAGTACTTC. Encoded protein: CATSRDPGSSYEQYF.

V usage is TRBV20-1 and J usage is TRBJ1-2; D is undetermined. V gave up 0 bases and J gave up 5 bases, with 16 bases separating them. The CDR3 has 15 residues. CDR1 is DFQATT and CDR2 is SNEGSKA in the germline V gene (reference sequence). CDR3 residues: CSARDTRVRRYGYTF. The CDR3 nucleotides read TGCAGTGCTAGAGATACAAGGGTGAGGAGATATGGCTACACCTTC.

This chain connects TRBV7-2 to TRBJ2-5, with D unclear. Germline CDR1 is SGHTA and CDR2 is FQGNSA. Trimming removed 4 bases at V and 2 bases at J, with 5 bases between. The CDR3 length is 12 residues. DNA of the CDR3: TGTGCCAGCAGCTCGGATCAAGAGACCCAGTACTTC. Encoded protein: CASSSDQETQYF. Filled out from reference TRBV7-2 and TRBJ2-5, the complete variable domain reads GAGVSQSPSNKVTEKGKDVELRCDPISGHTALYWYRQSLGQGLEFLIYFQGNSAPDKSGLPSDRFSAERTGGSVSTLTIQRTQQEDSAVYLCASSSDQETQYFGPGTRLLVL.

CDR3 sequence: CASRMLNKEAFF. The CDR3 DNA sequence: TGTGCCAGCAGGATGTTGAACAAGGAAGCTTTCTTT. V and J are TRBV28 and TRBJ1-1, with D unclear. Per germline, CDR1 MDHEN and CDR2 SYDVKM. The V end was cut by 6 bases, the J end by 8 bases, with 13 bases between. The length of the CDR3 is 12 residues.

The chain uses TRBV7-2 and TRBJ2-6, with D uncertain. V lost 2 bases, J lost 0 bases, and 8 bases lay in between. The CDR3 has 16 residues. The germline V gene encodes CDR1 SGHTA and CDR2 FQGNSA. CDR3 amino acids: CASSLMASSGANVLTF. CDR3 in DNA: TGTGCCAGCAGCTTAATGGCAAGCTCTGGGGCCAACGTCCTGACTTTC. Using reference TRBV7-2 and TRBJ2-6 for the parts outside the CDR3, the full variable domain is GAGVSQSPSNKVTEKGKDVELRCDPISGHTALYWYRQSLGQGLEFLIYFQGNSAPDKSGLPSDRFSAERTGGSVSTLTIQRTQQEDSAVYLCASSLMASSGANVLTFGAGSRLTVL.

There are a few counts of this clonotype. The rearrangement joins TRBV7-8 to TRBJ2-5; D possibly corresponds to TRBD2 (5 bases). The CDR3 length is 12 residues. The V end was cut by 7 bases, the J end by 4 bases, with 10 bases between. Germline CDR1 is SGHVS and CDR2 is FQNEAQ. CDR3 in amino acids: CASNRGRETQYF. The CDR3 nucleotides read TGTGCCAGCAACCGGGGAAGAGAGACCCAGTACTTC.

This clonotype came up many times. This chain joins TRBV6-5 and TRBJ1-1; 7 bases match TRBD1. The germline V gene has CDR1 MNHEY and CDR2 SVGAGI. V lost 5 bases to trimming and J lost 0 bases; unmatched junction nucleotides: 9. This CDR3 has 16 amino acids. DNA of the CDR3: TGTGCCAGCAGTAACCTGGGACAGTTACTGAACACTGAAGCTTTCTTT. Protein sequence: CASSNLGQLLNTEAFF.

The sample holds many counts of this clonotype. The J gene is TRBJ2-5, the V gene TRBV12-3 or TRBV12-4, with TRBD1 identical over 11 bases. V was pared by 4 bases and J by 7 bases, with 5 bases of the junction left unmatched. The CDR3 extends over 14 amino acids. CDR3 protein: CASSSGQGAGTQYF. DNA of the CDR3: TGTGCCAGCAGTTCAGGACAGGGGGCTGGGACCCAGTACTTC.

The chain employs TRBV6-5 and TRBJ2-6, with no clear D. Per the germline V gene, CDR1 is MNHEY and CDR2 is SVGAGI. CDR3 length: 15 amino acids. V lost 4 bases to trimming and J lost 0 bases, with 7 bases between them. The CDR3 loop reads CASSSPYSGANVLTF. The DNA of the CDR3 is TGTGCCAGCAGTTCACCGTACTCTGGGGCCAACGTCCTGACTTTC.